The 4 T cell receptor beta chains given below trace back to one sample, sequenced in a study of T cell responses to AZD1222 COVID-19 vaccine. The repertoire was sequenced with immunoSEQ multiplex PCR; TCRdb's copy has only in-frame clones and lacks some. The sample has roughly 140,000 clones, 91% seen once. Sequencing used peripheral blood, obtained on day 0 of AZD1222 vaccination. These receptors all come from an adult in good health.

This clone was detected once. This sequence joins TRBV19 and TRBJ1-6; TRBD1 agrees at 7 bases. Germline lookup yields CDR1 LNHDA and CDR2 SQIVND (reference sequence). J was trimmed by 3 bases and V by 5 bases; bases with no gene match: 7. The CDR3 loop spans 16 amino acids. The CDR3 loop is CASSWLGQDYNSPLHF. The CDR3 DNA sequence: TGTGCCAGTAGTTGGCTCGGACAGGACTATAATTCACCCCTCCACTTT. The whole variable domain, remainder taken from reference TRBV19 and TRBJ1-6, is DGGITQSPKYLFRKEGQNVTLSCEQNLNHDAMYWYRQDPGQGLRLIYYSQIVNDFQKGDIAEGYSVSREKKESFPLTVTSAQKNPTAFYLCASSWLGQDYNSPLHFGNGTRLTVT.

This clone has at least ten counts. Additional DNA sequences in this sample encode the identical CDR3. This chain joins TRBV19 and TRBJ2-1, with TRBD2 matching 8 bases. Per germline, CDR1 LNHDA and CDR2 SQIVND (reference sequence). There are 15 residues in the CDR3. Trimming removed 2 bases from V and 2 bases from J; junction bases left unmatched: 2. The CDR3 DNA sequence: TGTGCCAGTAGTATAACTAGCGGCCCCTACAATGAGCAGTTCTTC. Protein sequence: CASSITSGPYNEQFF.

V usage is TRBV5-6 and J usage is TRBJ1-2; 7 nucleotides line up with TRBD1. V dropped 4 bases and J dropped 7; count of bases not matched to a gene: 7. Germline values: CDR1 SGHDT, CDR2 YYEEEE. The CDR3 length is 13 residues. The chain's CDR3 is CASSPTRDSGYTF. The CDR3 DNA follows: TGTGCCAGCAGCCCAACAAGGGACAGTGGCTACACCTTC.

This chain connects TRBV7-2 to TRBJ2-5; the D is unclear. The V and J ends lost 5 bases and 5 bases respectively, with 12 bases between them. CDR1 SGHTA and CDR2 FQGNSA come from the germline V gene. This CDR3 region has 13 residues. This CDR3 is CASSLNRVETQYF. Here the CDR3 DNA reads TGTGCCAGCAGCCTGAACCGGGTGGAGACCCAGTACTTC.